This TCR beta chain was captured by sequencing in a study of control samples from healthy donors and cancer patients. This clone turned up a few times. This same CDR3 is encoded by further DNA sequences in the sample. The CDR3 spans 14 residues. Germline lookup yields CDR1 LNHNV and CDR2 YYDKDF (reference sequence). The junction had 4 bases not matched to a gene; V was cut back by 3 bases and J by 8 bases. TCRdb keeps only in-frame clones here, not all; method: immunoSEQ multiplex PCR. The sample gives some 150,000 clones, roughly nine tenths of which show up once; about 1.4% is in the top ten. The origin of this receptor is a woman in her 30s in good health. J is TRBJ1-4 and V is TRBV15; 9 bases fit TRBD1. The specimen sequenced was blood. In DNA form, the CDR3 reads TGTGCCACCAGCAGGGGACAGGGAGGCGAAAAACTGTTTTTT. This encodes CATSRGQGGEKLFF. Full variable domain (rest looked up from reference TRBV15 and TRBJ1-4): DAMVIQNPRYQVTQFGKPVTLSCSQTLNHNVMYWYQQKSSQAPKLLFHYYDKDFNNEADTPDNFQSRRPNTSFCFLDIRSPGLGDTAMYLCATSRGQGGEKLFFGSGTQLSVL.